Listed here are 8 T cell receptor beta chains from one sample, sequenced in a study of cytomegalovirus exposure and HLA in healthy donors. With 60 Vbeta and 13 Jbeta primers, the PCR was carried out. The method was immunoSEQ multiplex PCR; TCRdb's version includes in-frame clones alone and lacks a portion of them. The table shows around 64,000 clones, with around 76% occurring only once. The sample was PBMCs. The receptors derive from a woman aged 25 to 39 in good health and CMV-seropositive.

V is TRBV9 and J is TRBJ2-1, with 8 bases aligning to TRBD1. The CDR3 covers 13 residues. V gave up 3 bases and J gave up 10 bases; unmatched junction bases: 6. The germline V gene has CDR1 SGDLS and CDR2 YYNGEE. The CDR3 DNA is TGTGCCAGCAGCGCCTCGACAGGGGCCGAGCAGTTCTTC. This sequence encodes CASSASTGAEQFF.

The chain links TRBV9 to TRBJ1-5; D is perhaps TRBD1 (6 bases). This CDR3 contains 15 residues. CDR1 and CDR2 (germline): SGDLS, YYNGEE. V was cut by 4 bases and J by 0 bases, with 11 bases left in between. Here the CDR3 DNA reads TGTGCCAGCAGCTTTACAGGGAGTAGCAATCAGCCCCAGCATTTT. Translating it yields CASSFTGSSNQPQHF.

The chain links TRBV28 to TRBJ2-7; 10 bases agree with TRBD1. CDR3 size: 16 residues. With V trimmed by 5 bases and J by 6 bases, 13 bases remained unmatched. In germline, CDR1 is MDHEN, CDR2 SYDVKM. The CDR3 region has the DNA TGTGCCAGCAGTCCCTCTCCCGGGACAGGGGCGAGCGAGCAGTACTTC. Encoded protein: CASSPSPGTGASEQYF.

This clone was detected only once. The chain links TRBV28 to TRBJ2-7; D not certain. CDR1 is MDHEN and CDR2 is SYDVKM in the germline V gene. V was clipped by 8 bases and J by 9 bases, with 20 bases between them. The CDR3 contains 13 residues. CDR3 sequence (DNA): TGTGCCAGCGGGTCCTTAGCCCCCTATGGGCAGTACTTC. This encodes CASGSLAPYGQYF. The complete variable domain, with remaining parts taken from reference TRBV28 and TRBJ2-7, reads DVKVTQSSRYLVKRTGEKVFLECVQDMDHENMFWYRQDPGLGLRLIYFSYDVKMKEKGDIPEGYSVSREKKERFSLILESASTNQTSMYLCASGSLAPYGQYFGPGTRLTVT.

The chain couples TRBV30 to TRBJ1-2; D ambiguous. The V end was cut by 0 bases, the J end by 0 bases, with 11 bases between. There are 15 residues in the CDR3. Germline lookup yields CDR1 GTSNPN and CDR2 SVGIG (reference sequence). The CDR3 DNA reads as TGTGCCTGGAGTGTACTACACCTCCCTAACTATGGCTACACCTTC. Its protein is CAWSVLHLPNYGYTF. Full variable domain (missing parts from reference TRBV30 and TRBJ1-2): SQTIHQWPATLVQPVGSPLSLECTVEGTSNPNLYWYRQAAGRGLQLLFYSVGIGQISSEVPQNLSASRPQDRQFILSSKKLLLSDSGFYLCAWSVLHLPNYGYTFGSGTRLTVV.

V gene TRBV5-4 combines with J gene TRBJ2-7, with TRBD2 matching 10 bases. In germline, CDR1 is SGHNT, CDR2 YYREEE (reference sequence). This CDR3 has 13 residues. V was pared by 5 bases and J by 6 bases, with 5 bases of the junction left unmatched. The CDR3 DNA follows: TGTGCCAGCAGGGTAGCGGGAGGCTCCGAGCAGTACTTC. It translates to CASRVAGGSEQYF.

The CDR3 nucleotides are TGTGCCAGCAGGCGGGGGGAAGAAAAACTGTTTTTT. This translates into CASRRGEEKLFF. The chain uses TRBV27 and TRBJ1-4, with D possibly being TRBD1 (5 bases). This CDR3 comprises 12 residues. Germline values: CDR1 MNHEY, CDR2 SMNVEV (reference sequence). Trimming took 6 bases from V and 8 from J, leaving 10 bases between them.

The chain employs TRBV5-6 and TRBJ1-4, with 7 bases aligning to TRBD1. The junction had 18 bases not matched to a gene; V was cut back by 3 bases and J by 4 bases. The CDR3 covers 19 residues. Germline assignment: CDR1 SGHDT and CDR2 YYEEEE. The CDR3 DNA reads TGTGCCAGCAGCTCCCTATCGGACAGGACCCTCCTGGATAATGAAAAACTGTTTTTT. Protein: CASSSLSDRTLLDNEKLFF.